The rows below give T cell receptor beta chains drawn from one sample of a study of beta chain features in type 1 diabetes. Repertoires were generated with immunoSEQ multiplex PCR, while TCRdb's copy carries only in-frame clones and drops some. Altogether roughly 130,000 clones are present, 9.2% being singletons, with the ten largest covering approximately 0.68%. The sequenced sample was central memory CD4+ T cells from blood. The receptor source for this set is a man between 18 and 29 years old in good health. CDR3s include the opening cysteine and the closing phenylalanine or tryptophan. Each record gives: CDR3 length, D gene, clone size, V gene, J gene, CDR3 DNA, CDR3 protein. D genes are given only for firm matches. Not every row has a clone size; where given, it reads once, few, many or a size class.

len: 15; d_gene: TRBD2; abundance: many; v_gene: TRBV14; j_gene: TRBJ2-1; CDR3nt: TGTGCCAGCAGCCGAAGCGGGGGGGCCTGGGGTGAGCAGTTCTTC; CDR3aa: CASSRSGGAWGEQFF
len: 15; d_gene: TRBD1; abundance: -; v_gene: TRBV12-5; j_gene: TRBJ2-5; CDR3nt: TGTGCTAGTGGTCGGGGGGACAGGGGGCAAGAGACCCAGTACTTC; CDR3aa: CASGRGDRGQETQYF
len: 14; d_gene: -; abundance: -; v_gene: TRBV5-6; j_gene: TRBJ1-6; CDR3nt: TGTGCCAGCAGCGGGGGGGGTTTCGGGTCACCCCTCCACTTT; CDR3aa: CASSGGGFGSPLHF
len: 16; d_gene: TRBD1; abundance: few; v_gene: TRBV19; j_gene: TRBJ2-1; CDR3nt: TGTGCCAGTAGGAACACAGGGGCGGTAGCCTACAATGAGCAGTTCTTC; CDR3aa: CASRNTGAVAYNEQFF
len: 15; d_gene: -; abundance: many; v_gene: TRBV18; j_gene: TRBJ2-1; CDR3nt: TGTGCCAGCTCTCTAGGACAGCTGCCTAACAATGAGCAGTTCTTC; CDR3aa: CASSLGQLPNNEQFF
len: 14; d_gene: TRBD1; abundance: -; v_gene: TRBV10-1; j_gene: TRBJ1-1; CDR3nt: TGCGCCAGCACCCCGGGACAGGGGGCCACTGAAGCTTTCTTT; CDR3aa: CASTPGQGATEAFF
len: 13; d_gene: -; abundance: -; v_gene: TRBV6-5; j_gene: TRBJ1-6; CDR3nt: TGTGCCAGCAGTTCCCAGGAGGATTCACCCCTCCACTTT; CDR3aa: CASSSQEDSPLHF
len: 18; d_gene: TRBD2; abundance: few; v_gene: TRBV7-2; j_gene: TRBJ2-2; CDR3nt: TGTGCCAGCAGTTTTAGCGGGGGGCCCCCTAGGAGGGGCGGGGAGCTGTTTTTT; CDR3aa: CASSFSGGPPRRGGELFF
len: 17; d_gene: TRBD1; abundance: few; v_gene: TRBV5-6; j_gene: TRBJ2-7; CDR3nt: TGTGCCAGCAGCCAGGATACGACAGGGGGCTTCCCCTACGAGCAGTACTTC; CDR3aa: CASSQDTTGGFPYEQYF
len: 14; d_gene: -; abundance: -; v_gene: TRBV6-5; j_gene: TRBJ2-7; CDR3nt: TGTGCCAGCAGTCGCCTTGCGGGTTCCTACGAGCAGTACTTC; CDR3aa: CASSRLAGSYEQYF
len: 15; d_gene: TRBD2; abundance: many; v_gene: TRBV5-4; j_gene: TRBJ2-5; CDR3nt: TGTGCCAGCAGTCGTGGACTAGCCCACCAAGAGACCCAGTACTTC; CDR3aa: CASSRGLAHQETQYF
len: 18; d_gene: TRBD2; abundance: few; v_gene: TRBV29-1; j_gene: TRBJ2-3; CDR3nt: TGCAGCGTTGAACTTCAGGGACTAGCGGGGGTCAGCACAGATACGCAGTATTTT; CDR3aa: CSVELQGLAGVSTDTQYF
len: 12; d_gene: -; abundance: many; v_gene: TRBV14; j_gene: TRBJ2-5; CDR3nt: TGTGCCAGCAGTCCAGGGGAAGAGACCCAGTACTTC; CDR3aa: CASSPGEETQYF
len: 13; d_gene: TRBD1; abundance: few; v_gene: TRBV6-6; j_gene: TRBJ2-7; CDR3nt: TGTGCCAGCATCGGGACAGGGGGTTACGAGCAGTACTTC; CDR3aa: CASIGTGGYEQYF
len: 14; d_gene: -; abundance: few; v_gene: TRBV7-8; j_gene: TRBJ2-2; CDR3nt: TGTGCCAGCAGCCAAGGGACTTCTACCGGGGAGCTGTTTTTT; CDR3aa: CASSQGTSTGELFF
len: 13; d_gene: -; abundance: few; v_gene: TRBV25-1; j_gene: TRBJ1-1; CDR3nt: TGTGCCAGCAGTCCCTCCGCGTTCACTGAAGCTTTCTTT; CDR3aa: CASSPSAFTEAFF
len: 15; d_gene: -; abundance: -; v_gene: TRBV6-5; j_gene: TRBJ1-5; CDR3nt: TGTGCCAGCAGTTACTCAGGACAGATCAATCAGCCCCAGCATTTT; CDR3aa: CASSYSGQINQPQHF
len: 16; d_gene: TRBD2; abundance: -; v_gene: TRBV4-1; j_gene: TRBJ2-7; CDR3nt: TGCGCCAGCAGCCTGTCGGGACTAGCGGATTCCTACGAGCAGTACTTC; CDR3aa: CASSLSGLADSYEQYF
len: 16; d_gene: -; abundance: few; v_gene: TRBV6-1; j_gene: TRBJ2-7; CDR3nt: TGTGCCAGCAGTGACCGCGGGCAGGGGAGCTCCTACGAGCAGTACTTC; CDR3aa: CASSDRGQGSSYEQYF
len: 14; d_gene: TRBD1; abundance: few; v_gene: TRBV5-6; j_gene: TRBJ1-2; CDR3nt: TGTGCCAGCAGCTGGGACAGGGGAGACTATGGCTACACCTTC; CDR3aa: CASSWDRGDYGYTF
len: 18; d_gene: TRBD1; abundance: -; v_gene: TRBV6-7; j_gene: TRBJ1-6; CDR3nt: TGTGCCAGCAGTTACTCCGTAAACTCAGGGGGCTTAAATTCACCCCTCCACTTT; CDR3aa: CASSYSVNSGGLNSPLHF
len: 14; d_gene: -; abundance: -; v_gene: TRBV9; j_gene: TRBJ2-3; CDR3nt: TGTGCCAGCAGCCGTATTCCTAGCACAGATACGCAGTATTTT; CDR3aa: CASSRIPSTDTQYF
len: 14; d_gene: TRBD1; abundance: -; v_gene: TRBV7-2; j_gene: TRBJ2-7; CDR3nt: TGTGCCAGCGGGGACAGGGGGTCGACCTACGAGCAGTACTTC; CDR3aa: CASGDRGSTYEQYF
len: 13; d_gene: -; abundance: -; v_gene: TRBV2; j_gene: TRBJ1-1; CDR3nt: TGTGCCAGCAGTGTTACAGGGACCACTGAAGCTTTCTTT; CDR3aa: CASSVTGTTEAFF
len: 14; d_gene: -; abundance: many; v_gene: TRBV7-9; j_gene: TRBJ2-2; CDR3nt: TGTGCCAGCAGCTTATCAGGTGTCACCGGGGAGCTGTTTTTT; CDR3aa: CASSLSGVTGELFF
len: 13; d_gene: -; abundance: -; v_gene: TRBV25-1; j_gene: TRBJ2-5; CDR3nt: TGTGCCAGCAGAGGGTCGGGGTTTGAGACCCAGTACTTC; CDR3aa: CASRGSGFETQYF
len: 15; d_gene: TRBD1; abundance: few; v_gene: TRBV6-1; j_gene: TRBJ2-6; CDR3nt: TGTGCCAGCAAGACAGGGGGCTCTGGGGCCAACGTCCTGACTTTC; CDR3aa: CASKTGGSGANVLTF
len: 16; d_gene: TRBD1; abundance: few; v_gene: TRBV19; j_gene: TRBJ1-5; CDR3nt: TGTGCCAGTAGTCGGGCCGACAGGGGAAGCAATCAGCCCCAGCATTTT; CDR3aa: CASSRADRGSNQPQHF
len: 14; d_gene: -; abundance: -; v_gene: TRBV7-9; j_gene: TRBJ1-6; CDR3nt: TGTGCCAGCAGCCCCCGGGACAATAATTCACCCCTCCACTTT; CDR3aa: CASSPRDNNSPLHF
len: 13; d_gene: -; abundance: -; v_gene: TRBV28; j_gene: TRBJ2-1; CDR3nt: TGTGCCAGCAGTTTAGGAGGGTATCATGAGCAGTTCTTC; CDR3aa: CASSLGGYHEQFF
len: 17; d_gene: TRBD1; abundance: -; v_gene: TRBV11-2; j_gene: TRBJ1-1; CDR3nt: TGTGCCAGCAGCTCCGGACAGGGGGGTTTGGTGAACACTGAAGCTTTCTTT; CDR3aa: CASSSGQGGLVNTEAFF
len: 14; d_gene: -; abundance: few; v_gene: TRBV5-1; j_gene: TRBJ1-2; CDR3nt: TGCGCCAGCAGCTTAGATACAGGGAACTATGGCTACACCTTC; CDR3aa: CASSLDTGNYGYTF
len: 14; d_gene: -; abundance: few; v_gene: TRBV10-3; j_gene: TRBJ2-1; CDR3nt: TGTGCCATCAGCCCCGAGCAGGGGGGCAATGAGCAGTTCTTC; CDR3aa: CAISPEQGGNEQFF
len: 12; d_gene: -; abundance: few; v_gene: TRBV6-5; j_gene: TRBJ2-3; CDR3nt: TGTGCCAGCAGTTACACCCTAGGCGTGCAGTATTTT; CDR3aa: CASSYTLGVQYF
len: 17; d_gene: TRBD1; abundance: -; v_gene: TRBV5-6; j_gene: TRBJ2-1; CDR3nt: TGTGCCAGCAGCTTGATTAGGTTGGACAGGGAAAACAATGAGCAGTTCTTC; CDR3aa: CASSLIRLDRENNEQFF